The clone carrying this T cell receptor (beta chain) was seen once. Presence of unique molecular identifiers characterized the TCR beta cDNA libraries. MiXCR, applied by TCRdb to the PCR reads, yields one record per CDR3 protein. The profile shows around 260,000 distinct CDR3 sequences, 36% of them singletons. The record originates from a study of post-analysis software for immune sequencing data. Sequences were obtained from blood. The TCR was taken from a girl aged 10 to 17 with multiple sclerosis.

DNA of the CDR3: TGTGCCAGCAGCCCGACCTTAGCCAAAAACATTCAGTACTTC. It translates to CASSPTLAKNIQYF. The V call is TRBV27, the J call TRBJ2-4; D is unclear. The CDR3 consists of 14 residues. Germline CDR1 and CDR2: MNHEY and SMNVEV (reference sequence). The ends were cut back, 6 bases at V and 0 bases at J, with 9 bases in the middle.